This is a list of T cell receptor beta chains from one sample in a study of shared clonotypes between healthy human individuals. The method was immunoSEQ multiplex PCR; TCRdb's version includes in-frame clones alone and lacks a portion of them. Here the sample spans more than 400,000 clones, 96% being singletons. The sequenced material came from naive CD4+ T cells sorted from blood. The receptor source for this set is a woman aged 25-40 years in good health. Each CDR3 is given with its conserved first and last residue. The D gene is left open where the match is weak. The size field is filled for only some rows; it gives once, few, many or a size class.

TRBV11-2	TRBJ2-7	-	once	TGTGCCAGCAGCTGGGACCCGAACTCCTACGAGCAGTACTTC	CASSWDPNSYEQYF
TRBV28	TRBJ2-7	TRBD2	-	TGTGCCAGCAGTTTAAGTGGGAATAGCGGGGGCCGCTACGAGCAGTACTTC	CASSLSGNSGGRYEQYF
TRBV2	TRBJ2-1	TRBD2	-	TGTGCCAGCAGTGAAGCACTAGCGGGACTGGATGAGCAGTTCTTC	CASSEALAGLDEQFF
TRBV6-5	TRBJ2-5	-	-	TGTGCCAGCAGTTACGACGGGCTCCAAGAGACCCAGTACTTC	CASSYDGLQETQYF
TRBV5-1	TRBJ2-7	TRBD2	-	TGCGCCAGCAGCTTGGTACTAGCGGGCAGCTACGAGCAGTACTTC	CASSLVLAGSYEQYF
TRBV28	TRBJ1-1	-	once	TGTGCCAGCAGTTCTTATAGGAGGGGGACCTTCACTGAAGCTTTCTTT	CASSSYRRGTFTEAFF
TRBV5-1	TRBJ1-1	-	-	TGCGCCAGCAGCTTGGAAAGGGGGAAGAGTACTGAAGCTTTCTTT	CASSLERGKSTEAFF
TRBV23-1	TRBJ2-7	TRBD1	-	TGCGCCAGCAGTCAATCAACAGGGGATACCTCCTACGAGCAGTACTTC	CASSQSTGDTSYEQYF
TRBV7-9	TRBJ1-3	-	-	TGTGCCAGCAGCCCACCGGGCCTCGGAAACACCATATATTTT	CASSPPGLGNTIYF
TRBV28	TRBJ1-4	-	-	TGTGCCAGCAGTTTTGAAGGACCTAATGAAAAACTGTTTTTT	CASSFEGPNEKLFF
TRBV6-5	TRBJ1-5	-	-	TGTGCCAGCAGAGGACAGCTCAATCAGCCCCAGCATTTT	CASRGQLNQPQHF
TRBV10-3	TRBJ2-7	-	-	TGTGCCATCAGTGAGTCAGGAGGGGGCGGGAACGAGCAGTACTTC	CAISESGGGGNEQYF
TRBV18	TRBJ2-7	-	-	TGTGCCAGCTCACCCTTTGCTACGGGGCGCGTGGACTACGAGCAGTACTTC	CASSPFATGRVDYEQYF
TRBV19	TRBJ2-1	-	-	TGTGCCAGTAGTATAGTTGGAGGGAGTGGGGTCAATGAGCAGTTCTTC	CASSIVGGSGVNEQFF
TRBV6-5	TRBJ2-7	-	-	TGTGCCAGCAGTTACTCGCTTAGCTCCTACGAGCAGTACTTC	CASSYSLSSYEQYF
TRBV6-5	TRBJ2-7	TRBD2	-	TGTGCCAGCAGCACACTAGCGGAGGCCCCCGTTAAGTACTTC	CASSTLAEAPVKYF
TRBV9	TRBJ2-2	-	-	TGTGCCAGCAGCGTAGTGCCCCCCCCCGGGAGAGGGGCCGGGGAGCTGTTTTTT	CASSVVPPPGRGAGELFF
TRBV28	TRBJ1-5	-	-	TGTGCCAGCAGTTTAACCGCGGCCGTGCGTTCGCGGCCCCAGCATTTT	CASSLTAAVRSRPQHF
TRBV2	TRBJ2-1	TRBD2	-	TGTGCCAGCGGGGAAGCGGGAGTCCCGTTTGAGCAGTTCTTC	CASGEAGVPFEQFF
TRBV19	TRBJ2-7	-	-	TGTGCCAGTAGTATTTCCCGGGACCGGAACGAGCAGTACTTC	CASSISRDRNEQYF
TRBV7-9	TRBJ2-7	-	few	TGTGCCAGCAGTACACTGGGGCCCTACGAGCAGTACTTC	CASSTLGPYEQYF
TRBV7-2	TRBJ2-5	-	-	TGTGCCAGCAGTCCTGGCGCGTACCAAGAGACCCAGTACTTC	CASSPGAYQETQYF
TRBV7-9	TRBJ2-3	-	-	TGTGCCAGCAGTCCCCAGGGGACGGCCCTTACAGATACGCAGTATTTT	CASSPQGTALTDTQYF
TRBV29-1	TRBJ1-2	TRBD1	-	TGCAGCGTCCGCCCGCAGGGGGGCTATGGCTACACCTTC	CSVRPQGGYGYTF
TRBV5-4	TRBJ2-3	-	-	TGTGCCAGCAGCTTGGGATCCCCTCCGGATACGCAGTATTTT	CASSLGSPPDTQYF
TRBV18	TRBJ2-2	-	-	TGTGCCAGCTCACCTACTGGGGGATCTCACACCGGGGAGCTGTTTTTT	CASSPTGGSHTGELFF
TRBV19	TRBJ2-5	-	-	TGTGCCAGTGGAATTCCCGGGACGGGGAAAGAGACCCAGTACTTC	CASGIPGTGKETQYF
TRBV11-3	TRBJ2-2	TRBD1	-	TGTGCCAGCAGCTCCGGGACAGGGCACACCGGGGAGCTGTTTTTT	CASSSGTGHTGELFF
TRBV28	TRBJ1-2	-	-	TGTGCCAGCCGACAGGTCTCAAATGGCTACACCTTC	CASRQVSNGYTF
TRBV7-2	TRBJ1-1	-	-	TGTGCCAGCAGCTTAGTGGAGGGCACCGGAGGGGGAGCTTTCTTT	CASSLVEGTGGGAFF
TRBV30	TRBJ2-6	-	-	TGTGCCTGGAGTGTACACGTTTCTGGGGCCAACGTCCTGACTTTC	CAWSVHVSGANVLTF
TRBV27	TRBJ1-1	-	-	TGTGCCAGCAGTTTATATGGGGCTGGCAGGGAGGCTTTCTTT	CASSLYGAGREAFF